A single sample is the source of the 27 T cell receptor beta chains below, sequenced in a study of T cell responses to AZD1222 COVID-19 vaccine. Profiling relied on immunoSEQ multiplex PCR, and the TCRdb table lists in-frame clones only, not all of them. Of 85,000 to 120,000 clones in the sample, around 82% are singletons; the top ten hold about 15%. Material: peripheral blood, obtained on day 0 of AZD1222 vaccination. Receptors originate from an adult in good health.

The chain recombines TRBV11-2 with TRBJ1-1, with unresolved D. CDR3 length equals 14 residues. Germline V gives CDR1 SGHAT, CDR2 FQNNGV. Trimming cost V 1 base and J 4 bases, with 10 bases left between them. The CDR3 nucleotides read TGTGCCAGCAGCTTAGCCCCCCGCGCCACTGAAGCTTTCTTT. Translating gives CASSLAPRATEAFF.

The chain recombines TRBV9 with TRBJ2-1; D might be TRBD2 (5 bases). The germline V and J ends were trimmed by 3 bases and 11 bases, with 12 bases remaining between them. Germline V CDR1 and CDR2: SGDLS, YYNGEE. CDR3 length: 12 residues. The CDR3 coding sequence is TGTGCCAGCAGCGACCCCGGGAATCAGCAGTTCTTC. As protein: CASSDPGNQQFF. The variable domain in full, with the rest retrieved from reference TRBV9 and TRBJ2-1, is DSGVTQTPKHLITATGQRVTLRCSPRSGDLSVYWYQQSLDQGLQFLIQYYNGEERAKGNILERFSAQQFPDLHSELNLSSLELGDSALYFCASSDPGNQQFFGPGTRLTVL.

The rearrangement uses TRBV6-5 and TRBJ1-4; possible D gene TRBD1, 6 bases. Trimming shortened V by 2 bases and J by 8 bases, and 15 bases separated the two germline ends. Germline V CDR1 and CDR2: MNHEY, SVGAGI. This CDR3 region has 15 residues. CDR3 bases: TGTGCCAGCAGTTACGTTGGAGGGGGAGAAGAAAAACTGTTTTTT. Protein sequence: CASSYVGGGEEKLFF.

The CDR3 reads CASSRGWGTEAFF. CDR3 nucleotide sequence: TGTGCCAGCAGCCGCGGGTGGGGGACTGAAGCTTTCTTT. The chain is built from TRBV7-9 and TRBJ1-1; D is perhaps TRBD1 (5 bases). Germline CDR1 is SEHNR and CDR2 is FQNEAQ (reference sequence). CDR3 size: 13 residues. The germline V and J ends were trimmed by 5 bases and 5 bases, with 12 bases remaining between them.

In its sample, this clone was seen a few times. The chain links TRBV6-5 to TRBJ1-5; D is perhaps TRBD1 (6 bases). Germline loops: CDR1 MNHEY, CDR2 SVGAGI. The CDR3 sequence is 13 residues long. V was shortened by 6 bases and J by 5 bases, with 11 bases between the two germline ends. DNA for the CDR3: TGTGCCAGCAGCGGACAGACATATCAGCCCCAGCATTTT. Translated: CASSGQTYQPQHF.

This chain connects TRBV19 to TRBJ1-3; D possibly corresponds to TRBD1 (6 bases). The CDR3 is 14 amino acids. V was clipped by 9 bases and J by 0 bases, with 12 bases between them. Germline-derived CDR1 and CDR2 are LNHDA and SQIVND (reference sequence). For the CDR3, the DNA is TGTGCCAGCAGTGACAGGAGCTCTGGAAACACCATATATTTT. Amino acid sequence: CASSDRSSGNTIYF.

J is TRBJ1-2 and V is TRBV2, with TRBD1 identical over 10 bases. Trimming cost V 1 base and J 8 bases; bases outside gene matches: 1. The germline V gene encodes CDR1 SNHLY and CDR2 FYNNEI. The CDR3 is made up of 13 amino acids. The CDR3 DNA reads TGTGCCAGCAGTGAAGGACAGGGGGCCGGCTACACCTTC. This translates into CASSEGQGAGYTF.

This clone was seen more than once but under ten times. V is TRBV3-1 (or the pseudogene TRBV3-2) and J is TRBJ2-1; TRBD1 agrees at 9 bases. The germline CDR1 and CDR2 sequences are LGHDT and YNNKEL (reference sequence). The CDR3 spans 17 residues. Unmatched junction bases numbered 6, after V lost 0 bases and J lost 3 bases. The CDR3 spells CASSQDLGQGVYNEQFF. CDR3 coding DNA: TGTGCCAGCAGCCAAGATTTGGGACAGGGTGTCTACAATGAGCAGTTCTTC.

This clone has only a few counts. This chain links TRBV5-4 with TRBJ2-2, with 7 bases that match TRBD1. The V and J ends lost 6 bases and 6 bases, in that order; junction bases with no gene match: 5. CDR1 and CDR2 (germline): SGHNT, YYREEE (reference sequence). This CDR3 is built from 13 residues. The CDR3: CASKTGSAGELFF. The CDR3 bases are TGTGCCAGCAAGACAGGGTCGGCCGGGGAGCTGTTTTTT.

This clone was counted a single time. The V call is TRBV7-9, the J call TRBJ1-1; D not certain. Trimming took 2 bases from V and 7 from J, leaving 11 bases between them. CDR1 is SEHNR and CDR2 is FQNEAQ in the germline V gene (reference sequence). The CDR3 covers 13 residues. In nucleotides, the CDR3 is TGTGCCAGCAGCTTACCACTCAGCAGTGAAGCTTTCTTT. Translation gives CASSLPLSSEAFF.

The chain links TRBV18 to TRBJ2-3; TRBD2 agrees at 7 bases. The CDR3 sequence is 14 residues long. Trimming removed 3 bases from V and 0 bases from J; junction bases left unmatched: 0. Germline assignment: CDR1 KGHSH and CDR2 LQKENI. CDR3 bases: TGTGCCAGCTCACCGCGGGGGAGCACAGATACGCAGTATTTT. Amino acids: CASSPRGSTDTQYF.

The J gene is TRBJ2-2, the V gene TRBV21-1. TRBV21-1 is flagged as a pseudogene. The CDR3 loop spans 20 amino acids. CDR3 bases: TGTGCCAGCAGCAAAATTACAAGGCGCCTACCTTCTTCAAACACCGGGGAGCTGTTTTTT. Its translation is CASSKITRRLPSSNTGELFF.

This clone was recorded a few times. The chain employs TRBV11-2 and TRBJ2-2; 8 bases align to TRBD2. Germline lookup yields CDR1 SGHAT and CDR2 FQNNGV. The CDR3 is 14 residues long. The J segment lost 6 bases and the V segment lost 3 bases, leaving 3 bases of the junction unmatched. The CDR3: CASSLLAGPGELFF. CDR3 nucleotides: TGTGCCAGCAGCTTGTTAGCGGGACCCGGGGAGCTGTTTTTT.

The chain carries TRBV28 and TRBJ1-3, with 8 positions matching TRBD1. J lost 3 bases, V lost 6 bases, and 10 bases had no gene match. CDR1 is MDHEN and CDR2 is SYDVKM in the germline V gene. The CDR3 runs 16 residues. The CDR3 spells CASSIAQGAGGNTIYF. The CDR3 DNA reads TGTGCCAGCAGCATAGCCCAGGGGGCTGGTGGAAACACCATATATTTT. Using reference TRBV28 and TRBJ1-3 for the parts outside the CDR3, the full variable domain is DVKVTQSSRYLVKRTGEKVFLECVQDMDHENMFWYRQDPGLGLRLIYFSYDVKMKEKGDIPEGYSVSREKKERFSLILESASTNQTSMYLCASSIAQGAGGNTIYFGEGSWLTVV.

This clone has a handful of counts. The chain couples TRBV4-1 to TRBJ1-5, with D hard to call. Germline V lookup: CDR1 MGHRA, CDR2 YSYEKL. The CDR3 is 13 residues long. The V end was cut by 0 bases, the J end by 6 bases, with 6 bases between. The CDR3 nucleotides read TGCGCCAGCAGCCAAGATCGAGGTCAGCCCCAGCATTTT. This codes for CASSQDRGQPQHF.

V gene TRBV7-2 combines with J gene TRBJ2-1; TRBD2 matches at 9 bases. The CDR3 loop spans 13 amino acids. V trimming: 7 bases; J trimming: 8 bases; junction bases outside the gene matches: 6. Per the germline V gene, CDR1 is SGHTA and CDR2 is FQGNSA. The CDR3 DNA reads TGTGCCAGCACCGGGACTAGCAGCGATGAGCAGTTCTTC. Its protein product is CASTGTSSDEQFF.

The genes are TRBV7-2 and TRBJ1-1, with D possibly matching TRBD1 (6 bases). Trimming stripped 9 bases from V and 5 bases from J, with 25 bases between. From germline, CDR1 is SGHTA and CDR2 FQGNSA. The CDR3 covers 16 residues. This CDR3 is CASLTGTLVVGTEAFF. The CDR3 coding sequence is TGTGCCAGTTTAACCGGGACACTAGTCGTGGGGACTGAAGCTTTCTTT.

This chain uses TRBV6-1 with TRBJ1-1, with D possibly TRBD1 on 6 matching bases. V lost 3 bases to trimming and J lost 3 bases, with 14 bases between them. The CDR3 has 15 amino acids. The germline gives CDR1 MNHNS, CDR2 SASEGT. Here the CDR3 reads CASSDNRVGDTEAFF. The CDR3 nucleotides are TGTGCCAGCAGTGATAACAGGGTCGGGGACACTGAAGCTTTCTTT.

The chain carries TRBV28 and TRBJ1-2; D call uncertain. The V gene's germline CDR1 is MDHEN and CDR2 SYDVKM. There are 20 residues in the CDR3. V lost 7 bases to trimming and J lost 0 bases, with 30 bases between them. CDR3 DNA: TGTGCCAGCATCGATCACATTTGGAGCAGGAGTGCCCTATCTAACTATGGCTACACCTTC. It codes for CASIDHIWSRSALSNYGYTF.

The chain is built from TRBV19 and TRBJ2-1; TRBD2 matches 7 bases. Germline V lookup: CDR1 LNHDA, CDR2 SQIVND (reference sequence). The junction had 6 bases not matched to a gene; V was cut back by 4 bases and J by 3 bases. This CDR3 is 15 amino acids long. The CDR3 protein is CASSRPTSLYNEQFF. The CDR3 DNA reads as TGTGCCAGTAGTAGGCCGACTAGCCTCTACAATGAGCAGTTCTTC.

The chain links TRBV5-8 to TRBJ1-5, with D possibly matching TRBD1 (6 bases). V was pared by 4 bases and J by 0 bases, with 11 bases between. This CDR3 is built from 15 residues. Germline loops: CDR1 SGHTS, CDR2 YDEGEE. The CDR3 sequence: CASSKQGYSNQPQHF. The CDR3 DNA follows: TGTGCCAGCAGCAAACAGGGCTATAGCAATCAGCCCCAGCATTTT.

CDR3 sequence reads: CASSRTGGTEAFF. The DNA of the CDR3 is TGTGCCAGCAGTCGCACAGGGGGTACTGAAGCTTTCTTT. The chain is built from TRBV7-2 and TRBJ1-1; 8 bases fit TRBD1. The V gene end was trimmed by 6 bases and the J gene end by 5 bases; junction bases not matched to a gene: 5. Germline V lookup: CDR1 SGHTA, CDR2 FQGNSA. The CDR3 is made up of 13 amino acids.

This clone was recorded at least ten times. The chain joins TRBV6-2 or TRBV6-3 to TRBJ2-7; 10 nucleotides agree with TRBD1. Unmatched junction bases numbered 3, after V lost 2 bases and J lost 5 bases. From germline, CDR1 is MNHEY and CDR2 SVGEGT. The CDR3 contains 14 residues. CDR3 sequence (DNA): TGTGCCAGCAGTTACACCGGGACAGGGGACGAGCAGTACTTC. It specifies CASSYTGTGDEQYF.

CDR3 region: CASSLGGNRAEQYF. Here the CDR3 DNA reads TGTGCCAGCAGCTTAGGGGGGAACAGGGCCGAGCAGTACTTC. This chain uses TRBV7-9 with TRBJ2-7; TRBD1 is a possible D gene (6 bases). From germline, CDR1 is SEHNR and CDR2 FQNEAQ (reference sequence). There are 14 residues in the CDR3. V lost 1 base and J lost 6, with 13 bases in between.

This sequence joins TRBV7-2 and TRBJ2-1; 14 bases match TRBD2. V lost 5 bases and J lost 4; bases outside the gene matches: 7. CDR1 is SGHTA and CDR2 is FQGNSA in the germline V gene. The CDR3 extends over 17 amino acids. The CDR3 nucleotides are TGTGCCAGCAGCGGCAACGGACTAGCGGGAGGTTACAATGAGCAGTTCTTC. Translation: CASSGNGLAGGYNEQFF.

This clone was detected only once. The chain combines TRBV4-2 with TRBJ1-1, with D uncertain. Germline V gene sequence: CDR1 LGHNA, CDR2 YNFKEQ. Trimming stripped 1 base from V and 11 bases from J, with 17 bases between. There are 14 residues in the CDR3. The chain's CDR3 is CASSQVGQPMVAFF. The CDR3, as DNA: TGTGCCAGCAGCCAAGTTGGGCAGCCTATGGTCGCTTTCTTT.

This chain joins TRBV6-5 and TRBJ1-5; 7 bases are shared with TRBD1. The CDR3 extends over 14 amino acids. Germline CDR1 is MNHEY and CDR2 is SVGAGI. Losses at the gene ends were 5 bases for V and 4 bases for J; bases not matched to a gene: 5. CDR3 nucleotide sequence: TGTGCCAGCAGTACGGGACAGTTTAATCAGCCCCAGCATTTT. Its translation: CASSTGQFNQPQHF.